The clone carrying this T cell receptor (beta chain) was picked up one time. Original methodology: Amplification from reference gene primers served as the basis for estimated nucleated cell counts. Using immunoSEQ multiplex PCR, the repertoire was profiled, and TCRdb retains in-frame clones only, with some absent. D and trimming were read from the DNA, whereas the V and J calls and clone size are those reported in that table. The data show about 150,000 clones, about 85% seen once. The data were taken from a study of blood T cell repertoires in COVID-19. Study in general: The study drew acute and convalescent COVID-19 samples from the United States, Italy and Spain.

Trimming pared 5 bases from V and 2 bases from J, leaving 14 bases between. Germline V gene data show CDR1 as SQVTM and CDR2 as ANQGSEA. CDR3 length equals 14 residues. The source of this sequence is a human donor with COVID-19, enrolled during active disease. The donor label of this sample is uncertain. The sequencing sample was made of peripheral blood. The chain recombines TRBV29-1 with TRBJ2-3; D is undetermined. The CDR3 DNA sequence: TGCAGCGTTTGGGTAGGAGATTACACAGATACGCAGTATTTT. It codes for CSVWVGDYTDTQYF.